This entry lists 10 T cell receptor beta chains sequenced from one sample in a study of cytomegalovirus exposure and HLA in healthy donors. Primers for the PCR totalled 60 Vbeta and 13 Jbeta. Clones were read by immunoSEQ multiplex PCR, and TCRdb kept only the in-frame ones, dropping some. Of tens of thousands of clones in the sample, roughly three fifths were seen once. The sample was PBMCs. These receptors were collected from a woman in her thirties in good health and CMV-seronegative.

The V and J genes are TRBV7-2 and TRBJ2-2; D gene unclear. Trimming took 1 base from V and 9 from J, leaving 9 bases between them. The germline V gene encodes CDR1 SGHTA and CDR2 FQGNSA. This CDR3 is built from 13 residues. In nucleotides, the CDR3 is TGTGCCAGCAGCTTAGGTCGGTTTAGGGAGCTGTTTTTT. Protein product: CASSLGRFRELFF.

V is TRBV18 and J is TRBJ2-1; 15 bases match TRBD2. Germline loops: CDR1 KGHSH, CDR2 LQKENI. V lost 3 bases to trimming and J lost 10 bases; unmatched junction nucleotides: 7. The CDR3 loop spans 16 amino acids. This chain's CDR3 is CASSPEGLAGGTEQFF. The DNA for the CDR3 is TGTGCCAGCTCACCGGAGGGACTAGCGGGGGGAACCGAGCAGTTCTTC.

DNA of the CDR3: TGTGCCAGCAGCCAAGACAGGGTGGCCGGGGAGCTGTTTTTT. Encoded protein: CASSQDRVAGELFF. J is TRBJ2-2 and V is TRBV11-2; TRBD1 agrees at 7 bases. The CDR3 spans 14 residues. Germline CDR1 is SGHAT and CDR2 is FQNNGV. J was trimmed by 6 bases and V by 5 bases; bases with no gene match: 6.

This chain uses TRBV2 with TRBJ1-2; D is perhaps TRBD1 (5 bases). Germline CDR1 reads SNHLY; CDR2 reads FYNNEI. The CDR3 has 12 residues. Deletions cut 4 bases from V and 11 bases from J, with 14 bases between. CDR3 sequence (DNA): TGTGCCAGCAGTGTAATGACAGCCTTTTACACCTTC. Translated: CASSVMTAFYTF.

This sequence joins TRBV2 and TRBJ1-5; the match to TRBD1 covers 9 bases. The CDR3 sequence is 13 residues long. Germline-derived CDR1 and CDR2 are SNHLY and FYNNEI. The V segment lost 8 bases and the J segment 7 bases; nucleotides outside the gene matches: 6. The CDR3 loop is CASGGQGGQPQHF. DNA for the CDR3: TGTGCCAGCGGGGGACAGGGAGGCCAGCCCCAGCATTTT.

In regard to this clone: One junction end disagrees with the germline gene, perhaps due to a read error. V gene TRBV6-5 combines with J gene TRBJ1-6; a weak D match, TRBD1 (6 bases). Germline V gives CDR1 MNHEY, CDR2 SVGAGI. CDR3 length: 13 amino acids. In DNA form, the CDR3 reads TGTGCCGTCCGGGACACCGCAAATTCACCCCCCCACTTT. It codes for CAVRDTANSPPHF.

With respect to this clone: An end of the junction differs from the germline gene, which may be a read error. J is TRBJ1-2 and V is TRBV6-1; D is uncertain. The CDR3 consists of 16 residues. Germline V gene lookup returns CDR1 MNHNS and CDR2 SASEGT. The CDR3 DNA is TGTGCCAGCAGTGAAAAGCGGGCAGCTGCTAACTATGGCTACACCTTT. Its protein is CASSEKRAAANYGYTF.

This chain uses TRBV25-1 with TRBJ2-7, with a possible D match to TRBD1 (6 bases). Germline loops: CDR1 MGHDK, CDR2 SYGVNS. The CDR3 length is 13 residues. V was shortened by 4 bases and J by 9 bases, with 16 bases between the two germline ends. The DNA of the CDR3 is TGTGCCAGCAGTGGTGGGACACCGCTTGGGCAGTACTTC. Translated: CASSGGTPLGQYF.

The chain combines TRBV28 with TRBJ1-4, with TRBD1 matching over 9 bases. CDR1 is MDHEN and CDR2 is SYDVKM in the germline V gene. CDR3 length equals 19 residues. The J segment lost 3 bases and the V segment lost 7 bases, leaving 18 bases of the junction unmatched. Here the CDR3 DNA reads TGTGCCAGCACCTATTCGTCCGGGACAGGGAGTGGGGCTAATGAAAAACTGTTTTTT. It codes for CASTYSSGTGSGANEKLFF.

This clone was recorded a few times. V and J are TRBV5-1 and TRBJ1-4; D perhaps matches TRBD1 (5 bases). The CDR3 consists of 18 residues. V dropped 3 bases and J dropped 6 bases, with 24 bases sitting between them. CDR1 and CDR2 from the germline V gene are SGHRS and YFSETQ. This chain's CDR3 is CASSSPRGFGGGDEKLFF. The CDR3 coding sequence is TGCGCCAGCAGCTCTCCTCGCGGGTTCGGGGGGGGTGATGAAAAACTGTTTTTT.